Detailed here is one T cell receptor (beta chain). This sample is part of a study of T cell changes during pregnancy in multiple sclerosis. Germline CDR1 SGHDT, CDR2 YYEEEE. The CDR3 is 12 residues long. V lost 4 bases to trimming and J lost 7 bases, with 9 bases between them. Profiling relied on immunoSEQ multiplex PCR, and the TCRdb table lists in-frame clones only, not all of them. The table lists around 45,000 clones, 80% to 95% of them singletons, with 0.7% in the top ten. The TCR was taken from a female donor with multiple sclerosis, enrolled in a pregnancy study. The V call is TRBV5-6, the J call TRBJ2-4, with a possible D match to TRBD1 (6 bases). This sample comprised CD4+ T cells from peripheral blood mononuclear cells, obtained before pregnancy. The CDR3 is CASSLDRNIQYF. CDR3 nucleotide sequence: TGTGCCAGCAGCCTTGACAGGAACATTCAGTACTTC.